The 18 T cell receptor beta chains in this list originate from one sample, sequenced in a study of OX40 agonist ivuxolimab in advanced cancers. The protocol was immunoSEQ multiplex PCR, while the TCRdb copy is restricted to in-frame clones and leaves out a portion. This table has approximately 68,000 clones, more than 70% appearing once. This specimen consisted of CD4+ or CD8+ T cells sorted from blood, obtained in a trial of the OX40 agonist ivuxolimab. These receptors all come from an adult with an advanced solid tumor such as melanoma, head and neck, liver or kidney cancer.

CDR3 protein: CASKYDRGADTEAFF. CDR3 in DNA: TGTGCCAGCAAGTACGACAGGGGGGCAGACACTGAAGCTTTCTTT. The rearrangement uses TRBV6-4 and TRBJ1-1; the match to TRBD1 covers 9 bases. Germline V CDR1 and CDR2: MRHNA, SNTAGT. Germline trimming cut 7 bases from V and 3 bases from J; bases unmatched to any gene: 9. There are 15 residues in the CDR3.

The V and J genes are TRBV4-2 and TRBJ2-5; 13 bases match TRBD2. This CDR3 contains 16 residues. Losses at the gene ends were 1 base for V and 6 bases for J; bases not matched to a gene: 5. CDR1 LGHNA and CDR2 YNFKEQ come from the germline V gene. Here the CDR3 reads CASSQGTSGSWKTQYF. CDR3 DNA: TGTGCCAGCAGCCAAGGGACTAGCGGGAGCTGGAAGACCCAGTACTTC.

The chain carries TRBV13 and TRBJ2-7; no clear D. CDR3 length equals 14 residues. CDR1 is PRHDT, CDR2 FYEKMQ, per germline (reference sequence). The V and J ends lost 3 bases and 1 base respectively, with 10 bases between them. CDR3 DNA sequence: TGTGCCAGCAGCTTGCCACGAAAGTCCTACGAGCAGTACTTC. Protein product: CASSLPRKSYEQYF.

This chain links TRBV19 with TRBJ1-3; 8 bases align to TRBD1. The V segment lost 6 bases and the J segment 6 bases; nucleotides outside the gene matches: 7. This CDR3 region has 14 residues. In germline, CDR1 is LNHDA, CDR2 SQIVND (reference sequence). CDR3 in amino acids: CASRQDRAANTIYF. CDR3 DNA: TGTGCCAGTAGACAGGACAGGGCCGCAAACACCATATATTTT.

The chain is built from TRBV6-1 and TRBJ2-5; tentative D call: TRBD2 (7 bases). Germline CDR1 is MNHNS and CDR2 is SASEGT. This CDR3 has 14 residues. The V end lost 3 bases, the J end lost 5 bases, and 13 bases lay between the germline ends. CDR3 nucleotides: TGTGCCAGCAGTGACAGGACAGCGGGGGAGACCCAGTACTTC. Its protein product is CASSDRTAGETQYF.

This chain joins TRBV5-1 and TRBJ2-7, with D unresolved. V dropped 4 bases and J dropped 2 bases, with 13 bases sitting between them. CDR3 length equals 14 residues. Germline loops: CDR1 SGHRS, CDR2 YFSETQ. Here the CDR3 reads CASSRPGRAYEQYF. DNA for the CDR3: TGCGCCAGCAGCAGACCAGGACGTGCCTACGAGCAGTACTTC.

The V gene is TRBV4-1, the J gene TRBJ2-1, with D possibly matching TRBD2 (5 bases). Germline V gene data show CDR1 as MGHRA and CDR2 as YSYEKL. CDR3 size: 11 residues. V was shortened by 2 bases and J by 12 bases, with 8 bases between the two germline ends. The CDR3, as DNA: TGCGCCAGCAGCCAACTAGCAAGGCAGTTCTTC. Amino acids: CASSQLARQFF.

The chain uses TRBV6-6 and TRBJ2-1, with 11 bases fitting TRBD1. CDR3 length: 14 amino acids. The trim removed 5 bases at V and 9 bases at J, leaving 6 bases unmatched. Germline CDR1 MNHNY, CDR2 SVGAGI (reference sequence). The CDR3 sequence is CASSTGTGGGEQFF. The CDR3 DNA reads TGTGCCAGCAGTACCGGGACAGGGGGAGGTGAGCAGTTCTTC.

The chain links TRBV12-5 to TRBJ1-5, with D unclear. V was pared by 3 bases and J by 2 bases, with 11 bases between. Germline CDR1 is LGHNT and CDR2 is FRNRAP. This CDR3 has 15 residues. The CDR3 here is CASGFEARGNQPQHF. The DNA of the CDR3 is TGTGCTAGTGGTTTTGAGGCTAGGGGCAATCAGCCCCAGCATTTT.

The chain carries TRBV19 and TRBJ1-1; tentatively, D is TRBD1 (6 bases). The CDR3 loop spans 13 amino acids. The germline V and J ends were trimmed by 4 bases and 5 bases, with 11 bases remaining between them. The germline CDR1 and CDR2 sequences are LNHDA and SQIVND (reference sequence). The CDR3 loop is CASSTPTGTEAFF. In nucleotides, the CDR3 is TGTGCCAGTAGTACTCCGACAGGAACTGAAGCTTTCTTT.

This rearrangement joins TRBV7-9 to TRBJ2-3; weak D call: TRBD2 (5 bases). CDR1 SEHNR and CDR2 FQNEAQ come from the germline V gene (reference sequence). V lost 5 bases to trimming and J lost 0 bases, with 12 bases between them. CDR3 length: 15 amino acids. The CDR3 loop reads CASSRRGTSTDTQYF. CDR3 in DNA: TGTGCCAGCAGCCGTCGGGGAACTAGCACAGATACGCAGTATTTT. The full variable domain, rest sourced from reference TRBV7-9 and TRBJ2-3, is DTGVSQNPRHKITKRGQNVTFRCDPISEHNRLYWYRQTLGQGPEFLTYFQNEAQLEKSRLLSDRFSAERPKGSFSTLEIQRTEQGDSAMYLCASSRRGTSTDTQYFGPGTRLTVL.

The CDR3 DNA sequence: TGTGCCAGCAGCTGGATACAGGCTATCGGTGAGCAGTACTTC. Translation gives CASSWIQAIGEQYF. The chain joins TRBV7-2 to TRBJ2-7; a possible D gene is TRBD1 (5 bases). V was cut by 4 bases and J by 7 bases, with 17 bases left in between. This CDR3 spans 14 amino acids. CDR1 SGHTA and CDR2 FQGNSA come from the germline V gene. Full variable domain (outside the CDR3, taken from reference TRBV7-2 and TRBJ2-7): GAGVSQSPSNKVTEKGKDVELRCDPISGHTALYWYRQSLGQGLEFLIYFQGNSAPDKSGLPSDRFSAERTGGSVSTLTIQRTQQEDSAVYLCASSWIQAIGEQYFGPGTRLTVT.

The genes are TRBV5-6 and TRBJ2-1; the D gene could be TRBD1 or TRBD2 (5 bases each). Trimming left V 1 base short and J 8 bases short, with 16 bases between. Germline CDR1 and CDR2: SGHDT and YYEEEE. The CDR3 loop spans 15 amino acids. The CDR3 is CASSLRRPVGDEQFF. As DNA, the CDR3 is TGTGCCAGCAGCTTGCGGCGCCCTGTGGGGGATGAGCAGTTCTTC.

The genes are TRBV5-6 and TRBJ1-3, with D hard to call. Germline values: CDR1 SGHDT, CDR2 YYEEEE. Trimming pared 6 bases from V and 4 bases from J, leaving 8 bases between. This CDR3 contains 12 residues. CDR3 sequence (DNA): TGTGCCAGCAACACGGCCGGAAACACCATATATTTT. Residues: CASNTAGNTIYF.

The chain has TRBV4-1 and TRBJ2-1; maybe TRBD2 (6 bases). The CDR3 spans 16 residues. V lost 0 bases to trimming and J lost 3 bases, with 12 bases between them. Germline V gives CDR1 MGHRA, CDR2 YSYEKL. CDR3 amino acids: CASSQDRGAFYNEQFF. CDR3 DNA: TGCGCCAGCAGCCAAGATCGCGGGGCGTTCTACAATGAGCAGTTCTTC.

The V gene is TRBV7-2, the J gene TRBJ2-1; TRBD1 or TRBD2 may be the D gene (7 bases each). The CDR3 loop spans 14 amino acids. The V gene's germline CDR1 is SGHTA and CDR2 FQGNSA. Between the trimmed V and J ends, which lost 1 base and 10 bases, there was a span of 14 bases. The CDR3 coding sequence is TGTGCCAGCAGCTTAGTAGGGAGGGGGCGAGAGCAGTTCTTC. Residues: CASSLVGRGREQFF.

The chain couples TRBV7-3 to TRBJ2-2; D call uncertain. This CDR3 has 13 amino acids. V dropped 2 bases and J dropped 6 bases, with 7 bases sitting between them. Germline V CDR1 and CDR2: SGHTA, FQGTGA. The DNA for the CDR3 is TGTGCCAGCAGCTTAGTGCACCCCGGGGAGCTGTTTTTT. This sequence encodes CASSLVHPGELFF.

V gene TRBV5-1 combines with J gene TRBJ1-6; D possibly corresponds to TRBD1 (5 bases). Germline V CDR1 and CDR2: SGHRS, YFSETQ. Between the trimmed V and J ends, which lost 4 bases and 9 bases, there was a span of 14 bases. The CDR3 contains 14 residues. DNA of the CDR3: TGCGCCAGCAGCCCGGGGGATAATATTTCACCCCTCCACTTT. Translation gives CASSPGDNISPLHF.